This passage covers 30 T cell receptor beta chains from one sample sequenced in a study of T cell responses to AZD1222 COVID-19 vaccine (dated by TCRdb to about 2021). The time point label here, explained by the study, means: baseline before first vaccination. Libraries were built with the immunoSEQ multiplex PCR assay. This is the immuneACCESS table as TCRdb keeps it, with only in-frame sequences that have V and J called. A part of the clones is gone; compared with another copy, unresolved V genes explain less than half, and the rest is unexplained. The sample yields approximately 120,000 clones; about 90% were counted once. The ten largest account for roughly a tenth of the sample. Source: peripheral blood, taken on day 0 of AZD1222 vaccination. All receptors come from an adult in good health.

CDR3 amino acids: CSVGLASGELFF. For the CDR3, the DNA is TGCAGCGTTGGGCTAGCTAGCGGGGAGCTGTTTTTT. The rearrangement uses TRBV29-1 and TRBJ2-2, with a possible D match to TRBD2 (5 bases). Germline loops: CDR1 SQVTM, CDR2 ANQGSEA. The germline V and J ends were trimmed by 4 bases and 7 bases, with 10 bases remaining between them. This CDR3 is built from 12 residues.

This chain joins TRBV28 and TRBJ2-7; 9 positions match TRBD1. Germline CDR1 and CDR2: MDHEN and SYDVKM. The CDR3 has 15 amino acids. V trimming: 4 bases; J trimming: 1 base; junction bases outside the gene matches: 5. For the CDR3, the DNA is TGTGCCAGCAGTTGGGGGACAGGGAAGTCCTACGAGCAGTACTTC. It is translated as CASSWGTGKSYEQYF.

The rearrangement links TRBV5-1 to TRBJ2-7; either TRBD1 or TRBD2 may fit D (5 bases each). The V end lost 4 bases, the J end lost 3 bases, and 14 bases lay between the germline ends. Germline CDR1 is SGHRS and CDR2 is YFSETQ. This CDR3 region has 14 residues. The CDR3 sequence is CASSLWDGGYEQYF. CDR3 coding DNA: TGCGCCAGCAGCCTCTGGGACGGAGGCTACGAGCAGTACTTC. The whole variable domain, remainder taken from reference TRBV5-1 and TRBJ2-7, is KAGVTQTPRYLIKTRGQQVTLSCSPISGHRSVSWYQQTPGQGLQFLFEYFSETQRNKGNFPGRFSGRQFSNSRSEMNVSTLELGDSALYLCASSLWDGGYEQYFGPGTRLTVT.

The chain uses TRBV7-3 and TRBJ2-1; 15 nucleotides align to TRBD2. Germline CDR1 reads SGHTA; CDR2 reads FQGTGA. Losses at the gene ends were 5 bases for V and 9 bases for J; bases not matched to a gene: 11. The CDR3 has 17 residues. CDR3 residues: CASSVHPGLAGGSEQFF. The CDR3 DNA is TGTGCCAGCAGCGTTCACCCGGGACTAGCGGGAGGATCTGAGCAGTTCTTC.

The chain carries TRBV5-1 and TRBJ2-5; 8 bases are a match to TRBD1. Unmatched junction bases numbered 7, after V lost 5 bases and J lost 4 bases. The germline gives CDR1 SGHRS, CDR2 YFSETQ. The CDR3 has 14 residues. The CDR3 coding sequence is TGCGCCAGCAGTCCTCGGACAGGGCGAGAGACCCAGTACTTC. It codes for CASSPRTGRETQYF. The full variable domain, completed using reference TRBV5-1 and TRBJ2-5, is KAGVTQTPRYLIKTRGQQVTLSCSPISGHRSVSWYQQTPGQGLQFLFEYFSETQRNKGNFPGRFSGRQFSNSRSEMNVSTLELGDSALYLCASSPRTGRETQYFGPGTRLLVL.

Only a few counts were recorded for this clone. The chain recombines TRBV3-1 (or the pseudogene TRBV3-2) with TRBJ1-2; TRBD1 is a possible D gene (6 bases). CDR1 is LGHDT, CDR2 YNNKEL, per germline (reference sequence). The length of the CDR3 is 15 residues. V dropped 4 bases and J dropped 5 bases, with 17 bases sitting between them. CDR3: CASSPRGGEGYGYTF. CDR3 DNA sequence: TGTGCCAGCAGCCCACGAGGGGGAGAGGGTTATGGCTACACCTTC.

In this sample, this clone turned up a few times. CDR3: CASRWGSGVGPSSYEQYF. The CDR3 region has the DNA TGTGCCAGCCGATGGGGGTCTGGCGTCGGGCCGAGCTCCTACGAGCAGTACTTC. J is TRBJ2-7 and V is TRBV2; TRBD1 or TRBD2 may be the D gene (5 bases each). This CDR3 is built from 18 residues. Germline V CDR1 and CDR2: SNHLY, FYNNEI. Trimming left V 8 bases short and J 0 bases short, with 26 bases between.

The chain carries TRBV11-2 and TRBJ1-4, with D unresolved. Germline V gene data show CDR1 as SGHAT and CDR2 as FQNNGV. This CDR3 region has 15 residues. Trimming took 5 bases from V and 8 from J, leaving 18 bases between them. The CDR3 sequence is CASSLVAWQNEKLFF. The CDR3, as DNA: TGTGCCAGCAGCCTCGTGGCGTGGCAAAACGAAAAACTGTTTTTT.

This clone has a handful of counts. V gene TRBV14 combines with J gene TRBJ2-7; possibly TRBD1 for D (6 bases). Trimming took 2 bases from V and 0 from J, leaving 14 bases between them. The germline V gene encodes CDR1 SGHDN and CDR2 FVKESK. The CDR3 runs 16 residues. The CDR3, as DNA: TGTGCCAGCAGCCAACGAAGGACAGCGAGCTCCTACGAGCAGTACTTC. Its protein is CASSQRRTASSYEQYF.

V usage is TRBV7-2 and J usage is TRBJ2-7, with 7 bases matching TRBD1. The V gene end was trimmed by 4 bases and the J gene end by 5 bases; junction bases not matched to a gene: 14. Germline V gives CDR1 SGHTA, CDR2 FQGNSA. This CDR3 has 16 residues. The CDR3 sequence: CASSSNSPSTGNEQYF. The CDR3 nucleotides read TGTGCCAGCAGCTCCAATTCCCCGTCGACAGGGAACGAGCAGTACTTC.

This rearrangement joins TRBV10-3 to TRBJ2-2, with a tentative D call TRBD1 (5 bases). Germline V CDR1 and CDR2: ENHRY, SYGVKD. V was cut by 11 bases and J by 3 bases, with 10 bases left in between. The CDR3 extends over 12 amino acids. CDR3 coding DNA: TGTGCCTCAGGGTATGACACCGGGGAGCTGTTTTTT. Protein sequence: CASGYDTGELFF.

The chain recombines TRBV30 with TRBJ1-5; no firm D call. V was cut by 3 bases and J by 3 bases, with 9 bases left in between. Germline assignment: CDR1 GTSNPN and CDR2 SVGIG (reference sequence). This CDR3 has 13 amino acids. This chain's CDR3 is CAWREGINQPQHF. Here the CDR3 DNA reads TGTGCCTGGAGGGAAGGGATCAATCAGCCCCAGCATTTT. Combining the CDR3 with reference TRBV30 and TRBJ1-5 gives the whole variable domain SQTIHQWPATLVQPVGSPLSLECTVEGTSNPNLYWYRQAAGRGLQLLFYSVGIGQISSEVPQNLSASRPQDRQFILSSKKLLLSDSGFYLCAWREGINQPQHFGDGTRLSIL.

The chain joins TRBV18 to TRBJ2-3; D call uncertain. V gave up 1 base and J gave up 3 bases, with 8 bases separating them. The germline CDR1 and CDR2 sequences are KGHSH and LQKENI. This CDR3 region has 14 residues. The CDR3 is CASSPLTVTDTQYF. In DNA form, the CDR3 reads TGTGCCAGCTCACCACTTACCGTGACAGATACGCAGTATTTT.

This clone showed up just a few times. The rearrangement joins TRBV4-3 to TRBJ2-3, with no clear D. The V gene's germline CDR1 is LGHNA and CDR2 YSLEER. V was cut by 1 base and J by 5 bases, with 13 bases left in between. CDR3 length: 15 residues. This CDR3 is CASSQVTAPGDTQYF. The CDR3 DNA sequence: TGCGCCAGCAGCCAAGTAACAGCCCCCGGAGATACGCAGTATTTT.

V and J are TRBV27 and TRBJ2-7, with 9 bases matching TRBD1. V dropped 6 bases and J dropped 3; count of bases not matched to a gene: 9. Per the germline V gene, CDR1 is MNHEY and CDR2 is SMNVEV (reference sequence). This CDR3 comprises 15 residues. The CDR3 sequence: CASSLSGTGIYEQYF. For the CDR3, the DNA is TGTGCCAGCAGCCTCTCCGGGACAGGGATCTACGAGCAGTACTTC.

The chain uses TRBV4-1 and TRBJ1-6, with a weak D call TRBD1 (5 bases). Germline CDR1 is MGHRA and CDR2 is YSYEKL. V was pared by 4 bases and J by 8 bases, with 15 bases between. This CDR3 is 15 amino acids long. CDR3: CASSPGTASDSPLHF. The CDR3 region has the DNA TGCGCCAGCAGCCCCGGGACCGCGAGTGATTCACCCCTCCACTTT.

The chain carries TRBV7-8 and TRBJ2-1, with a possible D match to TRBD2 (5 bases). The CDR3 totals 16 residues. Germline CDR1 SGHVS, CDR2 FQNEAQ. V was trimmed by 2 bases and J by 0 bases, leaving 11 bases between them. Here the CDR3 DNA reads TGTGCCAGCAGCTTAAGGGAGCTGAGCTCCTACAATGAGCAGTTCTTC. Its protein product is CASSLRELSSYNEQFF.

The chain is built from TRBV27 and TRBJ2-2; tentatively, D is TRBD1 (5 bases). Trimming pared 3 bases from V and 2 bases from J, leaving 10 bases between. The germline V gene has CDR1 MNHEY and CDR2 SMNVEV (reference sequence). The CDR3 runs 15 residues. CDR3 region: CASSFWTSNTGELFF. The CDR3 DNA follows: TGTGCCAGCAGTTTTTGGACATCCAACACCGGGGAGCTGTTTTTT.

This clone was seen a few times. The rearrangement joins TRBV2 to TRBJ2-1, with D perhaps assigned TRBD1 or TRBD2 (5 bases each). The ends were cut back, 6 bases at V and 16 bases at J, with 16 bases in the middle. Germline CDR1 SNHLY, CDR2 FYNNEI. The CDR3 loop spans 11 amino acids. CDR3 amino acids: CASSLSGTPFF. CDR3 nucleotides: TGTGCCAGCAGCTTATCCGGGACGCCCTTCTTC.

The V call is TRBV13, the J call TRBJ2-3, with TRBD2 matching over 11 bases. Trimming cost V 5 bases and J 0 bases; bases outside gene matches: 4. The CDR3 covers 16 residues. Per the germline V gene, CDR1 is PRHDT and CDR2 is FYEKMQ (reference sequence). CDR3 DNA sequence: TGTGCCAGCAGCGAAAGACTAGCGGGGAGCACAGATACGCAGTATTTT. Its protein product is CASSERLAGSTDTQYF.

The rearrangement links TRBV7-3 to TRBJ2-7; D is perhaps TRBD2 (6 bases). The germline CDR1 and CDR2 sequences are SGHTA and FQGTGA. The length of the CDR3 is 13 residues. Trimming shortened V by 1 base and J by 6 bases, and 10 bases separated the two germline ends. CDR3 region: CASSLNRGGEQYF. In DNA form, the CDR3 reads TGTGCCAGCAGCTTAAATAGGGGAGGCGAGCAGTACTTC.

V and J are TRBV2 and TRBJ1-3; D may be TRBD1 (5 bases). The CDR3 extends over 15 amino acids. Germline V gives CDR1 SNHLY, CDR2 FYNNEI. Trimming removed 0 bases at V and 4 bases at J, with 10 bases between. CDR3 protein: CASSEARGGGNTIYF. CDR3 DNA sequence: TGTGCCAGCAGTGAAGCAAGGGGCGGGGGAAACACCATATATTTT.

The chain carries TRBV11-2 and TRBJ2-1; no definite D call. V lost 7 bases to trimming and J lost 7 bases, with 17 bases between them. The CDR3 is made up of 14 amino acids. CDR1 and CDR2 (germline): SGHAT, FQNNGV. The CDR3 DNA is TGTGCCAGCACGCTCTATGGCCGGACGAATGAGCAGTTCTTC. It yields the protein CASTLYGRTNEQFF.

The CDR3 DNA reads as TGTGCCAGCAGTTTGGACCTTTGGGGGGAGACCCAGTACTTC. It codes for CASSLDLWGETQYF. The chain has TRBV6-6 and TRBJ2-5, with D possibly called TRBD1 or TRBD2 (5 bases each). The CDR3 consists of 14 residues. Per germline, CDR1 MNHNY and CDR2 SVGAGI (reference sequence). Trimming removed 4 bases at V and 5 bases at J, with 14 bases between.

V usage is TRBV5-4 and J usage is TRBJ2-3; D is perhaps TRBD1 or TRBD2 (5 bases each). Trimming took off 0 bases at V and 4 bases at J, with 12 bases between the two ends. CDR1 and CDR2 from the germline V gene are SGHNT and YYREEE (reference sequence). The CDR3 covers 15 residues. CDR3 nucleotides: TGTGCCAGCAGCTTGGTAGGCAGGGAGCCAGATACGCAGTATTTT. Translated, it gives CASSLVGREPDTQYF. The full variable domain, rest sourced from reference TRBV5-4 and TRBJ2-3, is ETGVTQSPTHLIKTRGQQVTLRCSSQSGHNTVSWYQQALGQGPQFIFQYYREEENGRGNFPPRFSGLQFPNYSSELNVNALELDDSALYLCASSLVGREPDTQYFGPGTRLTVL.

The gene calls are TRBV5-4 and TRBJ2-7; possibly TRBD2 for D (6 bases). The germline V gene encodes CDR1 SGHNT and CDR2 YYREEE (reference sequence). Trimming took 5 bases from V and 0 from J, leaving 15 bases between them. The CDR3 is 15 residues long. Here the CDR3 DNA reads TGTGCCAGCAGACGGGGCGGCGGGGTCTCCTACGAGCAGTACTTC. The encoded protein is CASRRGGGVSYEQYF. The variable domain in full, completed from reference TRBV5-4 and TRBJ2-7, reads ETGVTQSPTHLIKTRGQQVTLRCSSQSGHNTVSWYQQALGQGPQFIFQYYREEENGRGNFPPRFSGLQFPNYSSELNVNALELDDSALYLCASRRGGGVSYEQYFGPGTRLTVT.

V is TRBV28 and J is TRBJ2-3; no definite D call. Germline CDR1 MDHEN, CDR2 SYDVKM. Deletions cut 9 bases from V and 3 bases from J, with 16 bases between. This CDR3 comprises 14 residues. The CDR3 loop reads CASITRVRTDTQYF. DNA for the CDR3: TGTGCCAGTATAACAAGGGTTAGGACAGATACGCAGTATTTT.

The rearrangement uses TRBV19 and TRBJ2-7; 9 bases line up with TRBD1. Germline-derived CDR1 and CDR2 are LNHDA and SQIVND (reference sequence). With V trimmed by 5 bases and J by 1 base, 3 bases remained unmatched. The CDR3 totals 14 residues. The CDR3 spells CASSYGQGSYEQYF. The DNA of the CDR3 is TGTGCCAGTAGTTATGGACAGGGGTCCTACGAGCAGTACTTC.

V is TRBV27 and J is TRBJ2-3; 8 bases match TRBD2. This CDR3 is built from 13 residues. Per germline, CDR1 MNHEY and CDR2 SMNVEV (reference sequence). V lost 10 bases to trimming and J lost 3 bases; unmatched junction nucleotides: 6. The CDR3 sequence: CATRSGGTDTQYF. The CDR3 DNA reads as TGTGCCACACGAAGCGGGGGAACAGATACGCAGTATTTT.

The gene calls are TRBV6-5 and TRBJ2-7; D tentatively fits TRBD1 or TRBD2 (6 bases each). V was shortened by 6 bases and J by 1 base, with 13 bases between the two germline ends. Germline values: CDR1 MNHEY, CDR2 SVGAGI. The CDR3 sequence is 14 residues long. The CDR3 bases are TGTGCCAGCAGCCTCCGGGGGCCTTCCTACGAGCAGTACTTC. Protein: CASSLRGPSYEQYF.